One sample yielded the 13 T cell receptor beta chains listed below, sequenced in a study of radiotherapy plus CTLA-4 blockade in lung cancer. Some clones are missing from TCRdb's copy, which holds only in-frame ones; the method was immunoSEQ multiplex PCR. The sample shows 35,000 to 45,000 clones, 75% to 90% of them seen only once. The sample here was peripheral blood, taken from a patient treated with radiotherapy plus ipilimumab. These receptors originate from a human donor with non-small cell lung cancer who had stable disease on radiotherapy plus ipilimumab.

V gene TRBV4-3 combines with J gene TRBJ2-1; D may be TRBD1 (6 bases). Deletions cut 1 base from V and 3 bases from J, with 16 bases between. Looked up from germline, CDR1 is LGHNA and CDR2 is YSLEER. CDR3 length: 17 amino acids. The CDR3 spells CASSQAGWDNRYNEQFF. The CDR3, as DNA: TGCGCCAGCAGCCAAGCAGGATGGGACAACCGCTACAATGAGCAGTTCTTC.

The CDR3 DNA sequence: TGTGCCAGCAGCTTAGATCTCGAGCAGTACTTC. This sequence encodes CASSLDLEQYF. The gene calls are TRBV7-9 and TRBJ2-7; D remains unclear. CDR1 is SEHNR and CDR2 is FQNEAQ in the germline V gene (reference sequence). The ends were cut back, 1 base at V and 6 bases at J, with 4 bases in the middle. The CDR3 sequence is 11 residues long.

The chain recombines TRBV6-1 with TRBJ2-7; D not resolved. The ends were cut back, 1 base at V and 0 bases at J, with 7 bases in the middle. This CDR3 has 14 amino acids. CDR1 and CDR2 from the germline V gene are MNHNS and SASEGT. The CDR3 here is CASSEGPVSYEQYF. DNA of the CDR3: TGTGCCAGCAGTGAAGGGCCAGTCTCCTACGAGCAGTACTTC.

This clone has just a few counts. This chain joins TRBV29-1 and TRBJ2-1, with D perhaps matching TRBD1 (5 bases). This CDR3 is 11 amino acids long. Trimming cost V 3 bases and J 5 bases, with 5 bases left between them. CDR1 and CDR2 from the germline V gene are SQVTM and ANQGSEA. CDR3 sequence reads: CSVDRDNEQFF. CDR3 coding DNA: TGCAGCGTTGACAGGGACAATGAGCAGTTCTTC.

The genes are TRBV28 and TRBJ2-6; D remains unclear. This CDR3 is 15 amino acids long. Germline V gene data show CDR1 as MDHEN and CDR2 as SYDVKM. V was cut by 3 bases and J by 0 bases, with 6 bases left in between. The chain's CDR3 is CASSFGISGANVLTF. Written as DNA, the CDR3 is TGTGCCAGCAGTTTCGGTATCTCTGGGGCCAACGTCCTGACTTTC.

The rearrangement uses TRBV28 and TRBJ2-4; TRBD1 matches 8 bases. V shed 5 bases and J 0 bases; nucleotides not matched to a gene: 6. This CDR3 has 16 amino acids. The germline gives CDR1 MDHEN, CDR2 SYDVKM. CDR3 DNA: TGTGCCAGCAGTCCAGCCAGGGGGCTAGCCAAAAACATTCAGTACTTC. Protein sequence: CASSPARGLAKNIQYF.

This clone was seen once. The chain links TRBV11-1 to TRBJ2-7; 10 nucleotides align to TRBD1. Trimming at V came to 4 bases and at J to 2 bases, leaving 2 bases not matched to a gene. Per the germline V gene, CDR1 is SGHAT and CDR2 is FQDESV (reference sequence). The CDR3 covers 14 residues. CDR3 nucleotides: TGTGCCAGCAGCTCTGGGACAGGGGCCTACGAGCAGTACTTC. The encoded protein is CASSSGTGAYEQYF. The variable domain in full, completed from reference TRBV11-1 and TRBJ2-7, reads EAEVAQSPRYKITEKSQAVAFWCDPISGHATLYWYRQILGQGPELLVQFQDESVVDDSQLPKDRFSAERLKGVDSTLKIQPAELGDSAMYLCASSSGTGAYEQYFGPGTRLTVT.

This clone was seen a handful of times. The CDR3 is CASSRLAGSGTQYF. The CDR3 region has the DNA TGTGCCAGTAGCCGACTAGCGGGATCGGGTACGCAGTATTTT. This chain links TRBV19 with TRBJ2-3; 11 bases are shared with TRBD2. The CDR3 runs to 14 residues. Germline lookup yields CDR1 LNHDA and CDR2 SQIVND (reference sequence). V lost 6 bases and J lost 8; bases outside the gene matches: 7.

This rearrangement joins TRBV7-2 to TRBJ2-1, with D possibly TRBD1 on 6 matching bases. The CDR3 contains 14 residues. V lost 5 bases to trimming and J lost 5 bases, with 13 bases between them. The germline V gene has CDR1 SGHTA and CDR2 FQGNSA. The CDR3 protein is CASSASPGDNEQFF. DNA for the CDR3: TGTGCCAGCAGCGCGTCGCCAGGGGACAATGAGCAGTTCTTC.

The V and J genes are TRBV15 and TRBJ1-2; 9 bases line up with TRBD1. The CDR3 runs 16 residues. V lost 4 bases to trimming and J lost 7 bases; unmatched junction nucleotides: 13. From germline, CDR1 is LNHNV and CDR2 YYDKDF (reference sequence). The CDR3 reads CATSKFTRDRDRGYTF. In DNA, the CDR3 is TGTGCCACCAGCAAATTTACCCGGGACAGGGATCGTGGCTACACCTTC.

The chain joins TRBV7-2 to TRBJ2-7; 7 bases line up with TRBD2. Germline CDR1 is SGHTA and CDR2 is FQGNSA. The CDR3 spans 15 residues. Trimming removed 4 bases from V and 1 base from J; junction bases left unmatched: 7. The CDR3, as DNA: TGTGCCAGCAGCTCAGGTCCTAGCGGTTCCTACGAGCAGTACTTC. Protein sequence: CASSSGPSGSYEQYF.

The V call is TRBV6-6, the J call TRBJ1-2; D not resolved. V lost 6 bases and J 2 bases, leaving 19 bases between the germline ends. The germline CDR1 and CDR2 sequences are MNHNY and SVGAGI (reference sequence). This CDR3 spans 16 amino acids. CDR3: CASSSGFGVSNYGYTF. CDR3 nucleotides: TGTGCCAGCAGCTCCGGGTTTGGAGTCTCCAACTATGGCTACACCTTC.

This chain uses TRBV25-1 with TRBJ1-4; 9 bases are a match to TRBD1. Germline V gene lookup returns CDR1 MGHDK and CDR2 SYGVNS. The CDR3 is 15 residues long. The J segment lost 8 bases and the V segment lost 3 bases, leaving 7 bases of the junction unmatched. The CDR3 sequence is CASSDPTGGVEKLFF. In nucleotides, the CDR3 is TGTGCCAGCAGTGATCCGACAGGGGGAGTGGAAAAACTGTTTTTT.